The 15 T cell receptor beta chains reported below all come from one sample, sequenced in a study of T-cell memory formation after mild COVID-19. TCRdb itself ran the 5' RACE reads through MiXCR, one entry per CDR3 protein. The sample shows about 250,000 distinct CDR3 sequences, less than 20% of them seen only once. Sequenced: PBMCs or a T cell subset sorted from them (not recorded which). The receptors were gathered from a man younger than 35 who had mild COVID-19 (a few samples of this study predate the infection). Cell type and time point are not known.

The CDR3 here is CSAKDRLNTEAFF. CDR3 DNA sequence: TGCAGTGCTAAGGACAGGCTGAACACTGAAGCTTTCTTT. The chain combines TRBV20-1 with TRBJ1-1; 7 nucleotides agree with TRBD1. V dropped 4 bases and J dropped 0; count of bases not matched to a gene: 2. CDR1 is DFQATT, CDR2 SNEGSKA, per germline (reference sequence). The CDR3 loop spans 13 amino acids.

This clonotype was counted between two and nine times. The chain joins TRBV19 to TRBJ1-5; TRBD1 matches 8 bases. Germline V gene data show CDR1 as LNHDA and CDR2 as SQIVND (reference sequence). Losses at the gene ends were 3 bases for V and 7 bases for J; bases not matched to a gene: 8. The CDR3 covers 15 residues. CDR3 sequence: CASSILPGGGQPQHF. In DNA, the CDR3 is TGTGCCAGTAGTATTCTCCCAGGGGGCGGGCAGCCCCAGCATTTT.

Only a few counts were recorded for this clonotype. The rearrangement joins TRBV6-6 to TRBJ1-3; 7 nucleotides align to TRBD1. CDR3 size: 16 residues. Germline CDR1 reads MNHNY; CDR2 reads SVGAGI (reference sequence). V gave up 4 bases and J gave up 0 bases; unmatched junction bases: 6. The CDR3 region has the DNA TGTGCCAGCAGTTCGACAGGGCCCTACTCTGGAAACACCATATATTTT. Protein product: CASSSTGPYSGNTIYF.

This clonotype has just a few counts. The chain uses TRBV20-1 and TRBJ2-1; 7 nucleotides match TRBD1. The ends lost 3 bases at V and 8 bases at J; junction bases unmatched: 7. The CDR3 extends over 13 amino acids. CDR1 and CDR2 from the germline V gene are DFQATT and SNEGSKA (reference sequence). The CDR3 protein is CSASDRVAYEQFF. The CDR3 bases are TGCAGTGCTAGCGACAGGGTTGCGTATGAGCAGTTCTTC.

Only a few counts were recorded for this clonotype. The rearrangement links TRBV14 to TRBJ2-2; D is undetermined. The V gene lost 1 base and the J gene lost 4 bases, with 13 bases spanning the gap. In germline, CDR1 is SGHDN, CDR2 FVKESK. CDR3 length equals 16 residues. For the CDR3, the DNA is TGTGCCAGCAGCCAAGTCCGTGGGTCGGGCACCGGGGAGCTGTTTTTT. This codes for CASSQVRGSGTGELFF.

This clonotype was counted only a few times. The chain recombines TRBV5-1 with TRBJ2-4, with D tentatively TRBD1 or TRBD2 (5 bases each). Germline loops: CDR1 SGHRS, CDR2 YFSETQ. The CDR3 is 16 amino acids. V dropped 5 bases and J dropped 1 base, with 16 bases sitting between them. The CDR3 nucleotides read TGCGCCAGCAGACGGGGCGGAGTTGATGCCAAAAACATTCAGTACTTC. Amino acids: CASRRGGVDAKNIQYF.

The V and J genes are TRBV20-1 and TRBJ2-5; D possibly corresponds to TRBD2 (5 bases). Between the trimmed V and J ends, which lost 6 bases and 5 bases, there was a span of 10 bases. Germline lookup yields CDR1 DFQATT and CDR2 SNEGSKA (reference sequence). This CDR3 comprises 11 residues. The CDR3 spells CSARKRETQYF. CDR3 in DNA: TGCAGTGCCCGGAAGCGGGAGACCCAGTACTTC.

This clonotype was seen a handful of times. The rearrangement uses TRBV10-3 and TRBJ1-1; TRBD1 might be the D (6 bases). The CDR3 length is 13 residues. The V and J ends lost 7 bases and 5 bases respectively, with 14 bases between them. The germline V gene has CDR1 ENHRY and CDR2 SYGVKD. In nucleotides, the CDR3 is TGTGCCATCAACCATGGTAGGGGGACTGAAGCTTTCTTT. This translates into CAINHGRGTEAFF.

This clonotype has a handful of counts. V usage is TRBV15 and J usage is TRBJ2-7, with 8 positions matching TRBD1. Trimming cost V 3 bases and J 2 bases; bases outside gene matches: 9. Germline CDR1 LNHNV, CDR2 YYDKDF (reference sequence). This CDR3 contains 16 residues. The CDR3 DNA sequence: TGTGCCACCAGCAGGGATGAGACAGGGGCCGCCTACGAGCAGTACTTC. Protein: CATSRDETGAAYEQYF.

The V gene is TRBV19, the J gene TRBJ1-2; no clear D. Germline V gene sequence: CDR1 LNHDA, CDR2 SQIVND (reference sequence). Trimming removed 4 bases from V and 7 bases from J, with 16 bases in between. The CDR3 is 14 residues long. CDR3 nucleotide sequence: TGTGCCAGTAGTAAGGGCCCCCTGGAAAGTGGCTACACCTTC. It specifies CASSKGPLESGYTF.

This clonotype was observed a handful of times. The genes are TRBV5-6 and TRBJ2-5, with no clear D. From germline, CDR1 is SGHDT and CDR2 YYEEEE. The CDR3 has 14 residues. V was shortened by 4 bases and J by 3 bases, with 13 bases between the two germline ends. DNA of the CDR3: TGTGCCAGCAGCCAGCCGCCCCTGGAAGAGACCCAGTACTTC. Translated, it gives CASSQPPLEETQYF.

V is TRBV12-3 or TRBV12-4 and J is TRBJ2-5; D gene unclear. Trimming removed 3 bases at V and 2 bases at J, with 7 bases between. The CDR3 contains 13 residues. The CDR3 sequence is CASSLWGQETQYF. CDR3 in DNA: TGTGCCAGCAGTTTGTGGGGACAAGAGACCCAGTACTTC.

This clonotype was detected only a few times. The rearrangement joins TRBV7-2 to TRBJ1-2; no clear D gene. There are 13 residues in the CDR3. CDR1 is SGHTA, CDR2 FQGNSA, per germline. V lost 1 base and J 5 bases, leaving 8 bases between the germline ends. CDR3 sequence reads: CASSLEPGYGYTF. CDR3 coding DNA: TGTGCCAGCAGCTTAGAGCCGGGTTATGGCTACACCTTC.

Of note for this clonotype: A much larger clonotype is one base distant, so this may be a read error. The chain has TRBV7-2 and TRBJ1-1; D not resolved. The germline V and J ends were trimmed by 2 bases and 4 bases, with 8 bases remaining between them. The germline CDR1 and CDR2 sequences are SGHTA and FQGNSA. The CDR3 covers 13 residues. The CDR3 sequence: CASSLTVGTEAFF. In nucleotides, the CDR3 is TGTGCCAGCAGCTTAACGGTGGGCACTGAAGCTTTCTTT.

CDR3: CAISQNGGPYEQYV. The CDR3 coding sequence is TGTGCCATCAGCCAAAACGGGGGCCCCTACGAGCAGTACGTC. V is TRBV10-3 and J is TRBJ2-7; D may match TRBD1 or TRBD2 (6 bases each). CDR3 length equals 14 residues. Trimming cost V 6 bases and J 2 bases, with 14 bases left between them. From germline, CDR1 is ENHRY and CDR2 SYGVKD.